The sequence of this T cell receptor (beta chain) was determined in a study of blood T cells in healthy people across ages. The germline gives CDR1 SGHRS, CDR2 YFSETQ. The CDR3 consists of 14 residues. Of note for this clonotype: The junction shows a germline mismatch at one end, possibly a read error.

Combining a sample-barcoded 5' primer with a J-beta primer mix, a second PCR ran for roughly 6 to 12 cycles. TCRdb reprocessed the 5' RACE reads via MiXCR and lists one record per CDR3 protein. Counted here are 600,000 to 800,000 distinct CDR3 sequences, more than 45% occurring once; the ten biggest clones make up approximately 13%. The chain employs TRBV5-1 and TRBJ1-2; D possibly corresponds to TRBD1 (6 bases). The TCR was taken from a woman of 80 years or more in good health. What was sequenced was blood. The CDR3 reads CASSTRTARDGYIF. The CDR3 nucleotides are TGCGCCAGCAGCACTAGGACAGCAAGAGATGGCTACATCTTC.